This is a list of T cell receptor beta chains from one sample in a study of beta chain features in type 1 diabetes. Sequenced by immunoSEQ multiplex PCR; TCRdb stores in-frame clones only, minus some. This table has 120,000 to 150,000 clones, approximately 9.8% appearing once. Sequencing used central memory CD4+ T cells from blood. The source of these receptors is a woman in her thirties or forties in good health. The CDR3 runs from the conserved cysteine through the conserved F or W. D genes are given only for firm matches. Size is omitted from some rows. Given values are once, few, many or a class for expanded clones.

cdr3_nt: TGCGCCAGCAGCAAACCGGGACAGGCATATGGCTACACCTTC
cdr3_aa: CASSKPGQAYGYTF
v_call: TRBV9
clone_size: -
d_call: TRBD1
j_call: TRBJ1-2

cdr3_nt: TGTGCCAGCAGCTTAGACGTAGGACAGCCCCCGCAGTATTTT
cdr3_aa: CASSLDVGQPPQYF
v_call: TRBV7-9
clone_size: few
d_call: -
j_call: TRBJ2-3

cdr3_nt: TGTGCCAGCAGTCTAAGCTTATACGAGCAGTTCTTC
cdr3_aa: CASSLSLYEQFF
v_call: TRBV7-2
clone_size: few
d_call: -
j_call: TRBJ2-1

cdr3_nt: TGCGCCAGCAGCTTGGGGTCGGGGGATACGCAGTATTTT
cdr3_aa: CASSLGSGDTQYF
v_call: TRBV5-1
clone_size: few
d_call: -
j_call: TRBJ2-3

cdr3_nt: TGTGCCAGCCGGCGGACAGCGAACACCGGGGAGCTGTTTTTT
cdr3_aa: CASRRTANTGELFF
v_call: TRBV19
clone_size: -
d_call: -
j_call: TRBJ2-2

cdr3_nt: TGTGCCAGCAACTCCCCGGGTAAGGTCACTGAAGCTTTCTTT
cdr3_aa: CASNSPGKVTEAFF
v_call: TRBV28
clone_size: -
d_call: -
j_call: TRBJ1-1

cdr3_nt: TGCGCCAGCAGCTTTAGGACAGAAGCTTTCTTT
cdr3_aa: CASSFRTEAFF
v_call: TRBV5-1
clone_size: few
d_call: -
j_call: TRBJ1-1

cdr3_nt: TGCGCCAGCAGCTGGACCGGGACAGGAACAGATACGCAGTATTTT
cdr3_aa: CASSWTGTGTDTQYF
v_call: TRBV5-1
clone_size: few
d_call: TRBD1
j_call: TRBJ2-3

cdr3_nt: TGCGCCAGCAGCCCGGACGGTGACAGGGATCCCTATGGCTACACCTTC
cdr3_aa: CASSPDGDRDPYGYTF
v_call: TRBV5-1
clone_size: few
d_call: TRBD1
j_call: TRBJ1-2

cdr3_nt: TGTGCCAGCAGCTCTCAGGAGCGGGGAAGTTTTGAGCAGTTCTTC
cdr3_aa: CASSSQERGSFEQFF
v_call: TRBV11-2
clone_size: -
d_call: TRBD2
j_call: TRBJ2-1

cdr3_nt: TGTGCCAGCAGCGCGAGACAGCGCACAGATACGCAGTATTTT
cdr3_aa: CASSARQRTDTQYF
v_call: TRBV5-4
clone_size: few
d_call: -
j_call: TRBJ2-3

cdr3_nt: TGTGCCAGCAGCTTAGAACCCAGGAACAATGAGCAGTTCTTC
cdr3_aa: CASSLEPRNNEQFF
v_call: TRBV7-6
clone_size: few
d_call: -
j_call: TRBJ2-1

cdr3_nt: TGTGCTAGTGGTTCATATCCCGGGACAGGGCTGAACACCGGGGAGCTGTTTTTT
cdr3_aa: CASGSYPGTGLNTGELFF
v_call: TRBV12-5
clone_size: many
d_call: TRBD1
j_call: TRBJ2-2

cdr3_nt: TGTGCCAGCAGAGACACAGGGGGCTCTGGGGCCAACGTCCTGACTTTC
cdr3_aa: CASRDTGGSGANVLTF
v_call: TRBV2
clone_size: -
d_call: TRBD1
j_call: TRBJ2-6

cdr3_nt: TGTGCCAGCAGTGAAGCGGGAGGGAACACCGGGGAGCTGTTTTTT
cdr3_aa: CASSEAGGNTGELFF
v_call: TRBV2
clone_size: -
d_call: -
j_call: TRBJ2-2

cdr3_nt: TGTGCCAGCAGACCCGACAGCAGCTTGTCCTACGAGCAGTACTTC
cdr3_aa: CASRPDSSLSYEQYF
v_call: TRBV6-5
clone_size: -
d_call: -
j_call: TRBJ2-7

cdr3_nt: TGTGCCAGCAGCTTAGTGGGGCCAGGGGAAGCTTTCTTT
cdr3_aa: CASSLVGPGEAFF
v_call: TRBV11-2
clone_size: -
d_call: -
j_call: TRBJ1-1

cdr3_nt: TGTGCCAGCAGTGAAGCTCTCAGGGGCGCCTATGGCTACACCTTC
cdr3_aa: CASSEALRGAYGYTF
v_call: TRBV6-1
clone_size: -
d_call: -
j_call: TRBJ1-2

cdr3_nt: TGTGCCAGCACAACCCCGCGGGGGTCCTACAATGAGCAGTTCTTC
cdr3_aa: CASTTPRGSYNEQFF
v_call: TRBV5-4
clone_size: few
d_call: TRBD2
j_call: TRBJ2-1

cdr3_nt: TGTGCCAGCAGCTCCTTCGGGGGGGCGGGCGAGCAGTACTTC
cdr3_aa: CASSSFGGAGEQYF
v_call: TRBV7-2
clone_size: few
d_call: TRBD2
j_call: TRBJ2-7

cdr3_nt: TGTGCCACCCGCTGGGGGACTGGGAACACCGGGGAGCTGTTTTTT
cdr3_aa: CATRWGTGNTGELFF
v_call: TRBV11-2
clone_size: -
d_call: -
j_call: TRBJ2-2

cdr3_nt: TGTGCCAGCAGCTCACCCGGGGGGAGATATGAGCAGTTCTTC
cdr3_aa: CASSSPGGRYEQFF
v_call: TRBV7-2
clone_size: many
d_call: TRBD2
j_call: TRBJ2-1

cdr3_nt: TGTGCCAGCAGTTTATGGCAGGGCGGACAGCCCCAGCATTTT
cdr3_aa: CASSLWQGGQPQHF
v_call: TRBV28
clone_size: few
d_call: -
j_call: TRBJ1-5

cdr3_nt: TGTGCCAGCAGACGACAGGGGAACACCGGGGAGCTGTTTTTT
cdr3_aa: CASRRQGNTGELFF
v_call: TRBV11-2
clone_size: -
d_call: TRBD1
j_call: TRBJ2-2

cdr3_nt: TGTGCCAGCAGCCCGACAGGGGATGGCTACACCTTC
cdr3_aa: CASSPTGDGYTF
v_call: TRBV11-2
clone_size: -
d_call: TRBD1
j_call: TRBJ1-2

cdr3_nt: TGTGCCAGCAGCTCACCGAGCTCTGGAAACACCATATATTTT
cdr3_aa: CASSSPSSGNTIYF
v_call: TRBV6-5
clone_size: once
d_call: -
j_call: TRBJ1-3

cdr3_nt: TGTGCCAGCAGCGCGGGACAGGGAAACACCATATATTTT
cdr3_aa: CASSAGQGNTIYF
v_call: TRBV7-6
clone_size: -
d_call: TRBD1
j_call: TRBJ1-3

cdr3_nt: TGTGCCAGCAGTTTCAGCGAGGGGACAGGGCACGGCTACACCTTC
cdr3_aa: CASSFSEGTGHGYTF
v_call: TRBV6-5
clone_size: -
d_call: TRBD1
j_call: TRBJ1-2

cdr3_nt: TGTGCCAGCAGTTCGACAGGATTAGATGAAAAACTGTTTTTT
cdr3_aa: CASSSTGLDEKLFF
v_call: TRBV6-6
clone_size: -
d_call: -
j_call: TRBJ1-4

cdr3_nt: TGCGCCAGCAGCTTGGTGAGCGGGGGCCAAGAGACCCAGTACTTC
cdr3_aa: CASSLVSGGQETQYF
v_call: TRBV5-1
clone_size: -
d_call: TRBD2
j_call: TRBJ2-5

cdr3_nt: TGTGCCAGCAGCCCGCTGACAGGGGGCTACGAGCAGTACTTC
cdr3_aa: CASSPLTGGYEQYF
v_call: TRBV9
clone_size: few
d_call: TRBD1
j_call: TRBJ2-7

cdr3_nt: TGTGCCAGCTCACCTCCCCCGCCGGGGGGCCCTTACCAGCAGGGATACAATGAGCAGTTCTTC
cdr3_aa: CASSPPPPGGPYQQGYNEQFF
v_call: TRBV18
clone_size: few
d_call: -
j_call: TRBJ2-1

cdr3_nt: TGCAGCGCTGGAAGCGGGTTCGCTGAAGCTTTCTTT
cdr3_aa: CSAGSGFAEAFF
v_call: TRBV29-1
clone_size: -
d_call: -
j_call: TRBJ1-1

cdr3_nt: TGTGCCAGCAGCTCCACCCATAGAGGCCATGAGCAGTTCTTC
cdr3_aa: CASSSTHRGHEQFF
v_call: TRBV5-6
clone_size: -
d_call: -
j_call: TRBJ2-1

cdr3_nt: TGTGCCAGCAGCTTCCGGACAGGGGGGGACACTGAAGCTTTCTTT
cdr3_aa: CASSFRTGGDTEAFF
v_call: TRBV5-5
clone_size: few
d_call: TRBD1
j_call: TRBJ1-1

cdr3_nt: TGTGCCAGCAGGGGGGACAGCAACACTGAAGCTTTCTTT
cdr3_aa: CASRGDSNTEAFF
v_call: TRBV2
clone_size: few
d_call: TRBD1
j_call: TRBJ1-1

cdr3_nt: TGCAGCGTTGAGGAGGGTTCCTCTGGAAACACCATATATTTT
cdr3_aa: CSVEEGSSGNTIYF
v_call: TRBV29-1
clone_size: few
d_call: -
j_call: TRBJ1-3

cdr3_nt: TGTGCCAGCAGCTCTGTCTTCTTCACCGGGGAGCTGTTTTTT
cdr3_aa: CASSSVFFTGELFF
v_call: TRBV7-9
clone_size: -
d_call: -
j_call: TRBJ2-2

cdr3_nt: TGTGCCAGCAGCTTACCGGGACTATCACAAGATACGCAGTATTTT
cdr3_aa: CASSLPGLSQDTQYF
v_call: TRBV7-9
clone_size: -
d_call: TRBD2
j_call: TRBJ2-3

cdr3_nt: TGTGCCAGCAGCCAAGTGGCGGGTTATGGCTACACCTTC
cdr3_aa: CASSQVAGYGYTF
v_call: TRBV14
clone_size: few
d_call: -
j_call: TRBJ1-2

cdr3_nt: TGCGCCAGCAGCCAAGACGGACAGGGGGCCTTATATGGCTACACCTTC
cdr3_aa: CASSQDGQGALYGYTF
v_call: TRBV4-3
clone_size: few
d_call: TRBD1
j_call: TRBJ1-2

cdr3_nt: TGTGCCAGCAGTGAGGAGACAGGGGGACGTTCACCCCTCCACTTT
cdr3_aa: CASSEETGGRSPLHF
v_call: TRBV2
clone_size: few
d_call: TRBD1
j_call: TRBJ1-6

cdr3_nt: TGTGCCAGCAGTTCCCCTAGCCCACCCCCCTACGAGCAGTACTTC
cdr3_aa: CASSSPSPPPYEQYF
v_call: TRBV6-6
clone_size: -
d_call: -
j_call: TRBJ2-7